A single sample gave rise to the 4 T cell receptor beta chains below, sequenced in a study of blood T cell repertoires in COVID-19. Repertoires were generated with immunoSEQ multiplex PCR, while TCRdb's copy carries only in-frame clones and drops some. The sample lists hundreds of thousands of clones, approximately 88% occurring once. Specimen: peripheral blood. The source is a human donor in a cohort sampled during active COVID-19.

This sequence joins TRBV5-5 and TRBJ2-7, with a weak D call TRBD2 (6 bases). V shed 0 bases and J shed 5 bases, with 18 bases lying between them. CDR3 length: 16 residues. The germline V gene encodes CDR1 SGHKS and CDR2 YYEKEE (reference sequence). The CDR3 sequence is CASSLGPPREWNEQYF. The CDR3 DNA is TGTGCCAGCAGCTTGGGTCCTCCCCGGGAGTGGAACGAGCAGTACTTC.

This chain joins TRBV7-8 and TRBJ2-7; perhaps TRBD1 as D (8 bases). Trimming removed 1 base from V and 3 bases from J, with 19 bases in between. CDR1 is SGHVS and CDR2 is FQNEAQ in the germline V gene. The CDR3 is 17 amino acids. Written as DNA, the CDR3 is TGTGCCAGCAGCTTAGGGGTACAGGGGGGGATTAGCTACGAGCAGTACTTC. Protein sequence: CASSLGVQGGISYEQYF.

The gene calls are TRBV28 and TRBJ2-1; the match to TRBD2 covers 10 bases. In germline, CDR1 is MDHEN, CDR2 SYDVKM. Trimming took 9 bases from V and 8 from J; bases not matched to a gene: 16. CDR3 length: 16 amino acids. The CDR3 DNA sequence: TGTGCCAGTCTAATATCGCTAGCGGGAGCTTGGGATGAGCAGTTCTTC. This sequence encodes CASLISLAGAWDEQFF. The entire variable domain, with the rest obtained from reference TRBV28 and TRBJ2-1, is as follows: DVKVTQSSRYLVKRTGEKVFLECVQDMDHENMFWYRQDPGLGLRLIYFSYDVKMKEKGDIPEGYSVSREKKERFSLILESASTNQTSMYLCASLISLAGAWDEQFFGPGTRLTVL.

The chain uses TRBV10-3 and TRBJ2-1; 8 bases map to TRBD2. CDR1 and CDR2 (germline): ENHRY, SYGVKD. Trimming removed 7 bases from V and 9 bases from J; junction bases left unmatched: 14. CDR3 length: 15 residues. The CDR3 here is CAINPNPGGLSEQFF. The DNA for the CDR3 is TGTGCCATCAATCCAAATCCGGGGGGGCTAAGTGAGCAGTTCTTC.